This TCR beta chain was recorded in a study of T cells in Graves' hyperthyroidism and ophthalmopathy. Overall study: Peripheral blood sampling occurred at initial diagnosis, before any treatment. Overall study findings and caveats: A model using 13 V-J features told ophthalmopathy apart from stable hyperthyroidism.

It was uncontrolled infection, other autoimmune disease, pregnancy or lactation that excluded patients. The authors obtained PBMCs from more than 8 ml of fresh peripheral blood. TCR beta CDR3 sequences were amplified from RNA transcripts. HTBI primers were the set used in a first-round RT-PCR of the TCR CDR3. MiXCR, applied by TCRdb to the multiplex PCR reads, yields one record per CDR3 protein. The table records almost 600,000 distinct CDR3 sequences, around 13% of them present only once. The CDR3 sequence is 12 residues long. V was pared by 8 bases and J by 4 bases, with 12 bases between. Germline V gene data show CDR1 as MNHNS and CDR2 as SASEGT. This clonotype was observed many times. Its antigen is not known.

The sequence came from a woman aged 25-40 years with Graves' hyperthyroidism that later progressed to Graves' ophthalmopathy. The material sequenced was blood. The chain couples TRBV6-1 to TRBJ2-7; D possibly corresponds to TRBD1 (5 bases). The DNA for the CDR3 is TGTGCCAGCGGCTGGACACTTTACGAGCAGTACTTC. It yields the protein CASGWTLYEQYF.